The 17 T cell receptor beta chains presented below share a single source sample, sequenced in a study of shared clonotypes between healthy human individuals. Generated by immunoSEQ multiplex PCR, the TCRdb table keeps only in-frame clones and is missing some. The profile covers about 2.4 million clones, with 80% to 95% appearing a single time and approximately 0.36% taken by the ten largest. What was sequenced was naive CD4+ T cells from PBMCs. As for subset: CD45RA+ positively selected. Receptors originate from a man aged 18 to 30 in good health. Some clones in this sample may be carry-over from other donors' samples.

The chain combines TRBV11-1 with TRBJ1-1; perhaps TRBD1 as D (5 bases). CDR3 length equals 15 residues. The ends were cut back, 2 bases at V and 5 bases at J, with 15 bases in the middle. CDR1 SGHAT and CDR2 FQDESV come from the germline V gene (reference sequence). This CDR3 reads CASSLLGDEGTEAFF. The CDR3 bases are TGTGCCAGCAGCTTATTAGGGGACGAGGGAACTGAAGCTTTCTTT.

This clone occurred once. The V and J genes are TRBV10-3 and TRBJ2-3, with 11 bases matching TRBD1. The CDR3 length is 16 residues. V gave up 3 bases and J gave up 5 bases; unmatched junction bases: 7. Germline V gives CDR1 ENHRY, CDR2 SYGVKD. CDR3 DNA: TGTGCCATCAGTGATTACGGACAGGGGGCGGGAGATACGCAGTATTTT. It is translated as CAISDYGQGAGDTQYF.

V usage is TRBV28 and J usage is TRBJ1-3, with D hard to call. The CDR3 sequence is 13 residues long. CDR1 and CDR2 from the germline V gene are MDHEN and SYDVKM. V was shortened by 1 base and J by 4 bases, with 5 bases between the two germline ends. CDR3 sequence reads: CASSLSFGNTIYF. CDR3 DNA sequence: TGTGCCAGCAGTTTATCGTTCGGAAACACCATATATTTT.

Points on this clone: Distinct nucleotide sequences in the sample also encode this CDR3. For the CDR3, the DNA is TGTGCCTGGAGAGGACAGCCGAACACTGAAGCTTTCTTT. Encoded protein: CAWRGQPNTEAFF. This rearrangement joins TRBV30 to TRBJ1-1; maybe TRBD1 (6 bases). The CDR3 loop spans 13 amino acids. CDR1 and CDR2 (germline): GTSNPN, SVGIG (reference sequence). The V end lost 3 bases, the J end lost 1 base, and 9 bases lay between the germline ends.

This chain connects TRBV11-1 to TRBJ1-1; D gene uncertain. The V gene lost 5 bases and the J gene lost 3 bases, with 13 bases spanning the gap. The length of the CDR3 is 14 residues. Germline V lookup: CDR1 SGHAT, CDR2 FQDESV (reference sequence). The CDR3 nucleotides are TGTGCCAGCAGCGTAGGGCCCGGGGACACTGAAGCTTTCTTT. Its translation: CASSVGPGDTEAFF.

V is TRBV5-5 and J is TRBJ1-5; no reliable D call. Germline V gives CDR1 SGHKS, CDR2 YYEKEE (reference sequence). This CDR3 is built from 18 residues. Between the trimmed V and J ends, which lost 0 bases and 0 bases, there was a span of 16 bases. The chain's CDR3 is CASSLGDRVYYSNQPQHF. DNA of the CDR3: TGTGCCAGCAGCTTGGGTGATCGGGTTTACTATAGCAATCAGCCCCAGCATTTT. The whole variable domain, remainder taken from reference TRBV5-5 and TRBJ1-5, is DAGVTQSPTHLIKTRGQQVTLRCSPISGHKSVSWYQQVLGQGPQFIFQYYEKEERGRGNFPDRFSARQFPNYSSELNVNALLLGDSALYLCASSLGDRVYYSNQPQHFGDGTRLSIL.

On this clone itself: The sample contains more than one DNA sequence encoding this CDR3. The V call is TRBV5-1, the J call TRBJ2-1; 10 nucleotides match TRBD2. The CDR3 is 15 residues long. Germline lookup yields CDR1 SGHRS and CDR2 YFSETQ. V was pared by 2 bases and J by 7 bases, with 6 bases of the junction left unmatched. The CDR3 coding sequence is TGCGCCAGCAGCTTTGGACTAGCGGACTTTAATGAGCAGTTCTTC. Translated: CASSFGLADFNEQFF.

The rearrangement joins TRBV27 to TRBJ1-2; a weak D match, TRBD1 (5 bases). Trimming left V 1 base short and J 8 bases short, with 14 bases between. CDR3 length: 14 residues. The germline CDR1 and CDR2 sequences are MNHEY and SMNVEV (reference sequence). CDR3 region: CASSLFGGGGGYTF. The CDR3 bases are TGTGCCAGCAGTTTATTCGGCGGCGGGGGAGGCTACACCTTC.

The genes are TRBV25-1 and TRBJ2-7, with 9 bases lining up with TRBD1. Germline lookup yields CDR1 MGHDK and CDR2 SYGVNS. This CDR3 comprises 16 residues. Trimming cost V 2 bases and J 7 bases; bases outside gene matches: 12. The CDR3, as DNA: TGTGCCAGCAGTGAAATATCCCGGACAGGGGCTGGGGAGCAGTACTTC. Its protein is CASSEISRTGAGEQYF.

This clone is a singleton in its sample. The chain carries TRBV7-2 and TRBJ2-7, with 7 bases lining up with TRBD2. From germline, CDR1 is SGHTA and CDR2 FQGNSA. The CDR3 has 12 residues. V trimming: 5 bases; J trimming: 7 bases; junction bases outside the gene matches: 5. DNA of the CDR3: TGTGCCAGCAGCCTCGGGGGGAGGGAGCAGTACTTC. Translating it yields CASSLGGREQYF.

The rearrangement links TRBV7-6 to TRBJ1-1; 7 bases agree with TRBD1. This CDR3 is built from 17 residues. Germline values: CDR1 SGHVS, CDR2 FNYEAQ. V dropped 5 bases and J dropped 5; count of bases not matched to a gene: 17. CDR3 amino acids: CASSPKPGGRGRTEAFF. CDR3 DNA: TGTGCCAGCAGCCCTAAACCCGGCGGGAGGGGGCGAACTGAAGCTTTCTTT.

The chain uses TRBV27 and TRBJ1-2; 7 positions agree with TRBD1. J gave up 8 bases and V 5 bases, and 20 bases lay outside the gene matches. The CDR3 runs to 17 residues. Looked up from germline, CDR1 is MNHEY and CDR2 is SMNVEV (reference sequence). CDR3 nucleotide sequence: TGTGCCAGCAGTCGACCGACAGGGTTCGGGCCCCCGGGGGGCTACACCTTC. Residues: CASSRPTGFGPPGGYTF.

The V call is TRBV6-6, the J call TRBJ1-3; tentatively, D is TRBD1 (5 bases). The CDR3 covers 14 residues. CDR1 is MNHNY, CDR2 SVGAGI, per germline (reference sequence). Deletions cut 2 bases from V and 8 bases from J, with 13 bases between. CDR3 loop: CASSYTGEEHTIYF. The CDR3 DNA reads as TGTGCCAGCAGTTACACAGGCGAGGAACACACCATATATTTT.

CDR3: CASSSRTANTGELFF. The CDR3 nucleotides are TGTGCCAGCAGCTCCCGGACGGCCAACACCGGGGAGCTGTTTTTT. This chain connects TRBV9 to TRBJ2-2; D gene ambiguous. The CDR3 is 15 residues long. V lost 4 bases to trimming and J lost 2 bases, with 12 bases between them. The germline V gene encodes CDR1 SGDLS and CDR2 YYNGEE.

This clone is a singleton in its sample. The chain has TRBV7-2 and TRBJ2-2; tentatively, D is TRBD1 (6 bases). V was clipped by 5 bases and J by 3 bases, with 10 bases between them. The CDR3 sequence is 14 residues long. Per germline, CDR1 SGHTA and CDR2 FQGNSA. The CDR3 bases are TGTGCCAGCAGCCTGGGGGCTCACACCGGGGAGCTGTTTTTT. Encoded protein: CASSLGAHTGELFF.

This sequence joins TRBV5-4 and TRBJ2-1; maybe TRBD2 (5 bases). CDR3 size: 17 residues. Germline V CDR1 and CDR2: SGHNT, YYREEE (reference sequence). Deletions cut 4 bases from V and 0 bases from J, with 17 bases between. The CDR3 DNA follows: TGTGCCAGCAGCCAAGATCCCGGGGATCGCTCCTACAATGAGCAGTTCTTC. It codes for CASSQDPGDRSYNEQFF.

CDR3 amino acids: CASSSTDSSYEQYF. In DNA form, the CDR3 reads TGCGCCAGCAGCTCGACCGATAGCTCCTACGAGCAGTACTTC. The chain recombines TRBV5-1 with TRBJ2-7; D uncertain. The CDR3 runs 14 residues. V gave up 3 bases and J gave up 0 bases, with 10 bases separating them. Per germline, CDR1 SGHRS and CDR2 YFSETQ.